This T cell receptor beta chain came from a study of memory CD4+ T cells and cytomegalovirus serostatus. Produced via immunoSEQ multiplex PCR; TCRdb's table is partial and in-frame only. Of just under 95,000 clones listed, about 80% were seen once; the top ten hold less than 4.5%. The sort gate was single viable CD3+CD4+CD8-CD45RO+ cells for memory CD4+ T cells. Donors' CMV status reflects serum IgG against pp150, pp28, p38, p52. This CDR3 is 14 amino acids long. CDR1 and CDR2 (germline): MNHNS, SASEGT. The ends were cut back, 6 bases at V and 3 bases at J, with 12 bases in the middle. V is TRBV6-1 and J is TRBJ2-1; maybe TRBD1 (5 bases). The clonotype was recovered from an adult in good health and CMV-seropositive. The sequencing sample was made of memory CD4+ T cells from blood. In DNA, the CDR3 is TGTGCCAGCAGCCAGGGTAACAGCTACAATGAGCAGTTCTTC. Amino acid sequence: CASSQGNSYNEQFF.